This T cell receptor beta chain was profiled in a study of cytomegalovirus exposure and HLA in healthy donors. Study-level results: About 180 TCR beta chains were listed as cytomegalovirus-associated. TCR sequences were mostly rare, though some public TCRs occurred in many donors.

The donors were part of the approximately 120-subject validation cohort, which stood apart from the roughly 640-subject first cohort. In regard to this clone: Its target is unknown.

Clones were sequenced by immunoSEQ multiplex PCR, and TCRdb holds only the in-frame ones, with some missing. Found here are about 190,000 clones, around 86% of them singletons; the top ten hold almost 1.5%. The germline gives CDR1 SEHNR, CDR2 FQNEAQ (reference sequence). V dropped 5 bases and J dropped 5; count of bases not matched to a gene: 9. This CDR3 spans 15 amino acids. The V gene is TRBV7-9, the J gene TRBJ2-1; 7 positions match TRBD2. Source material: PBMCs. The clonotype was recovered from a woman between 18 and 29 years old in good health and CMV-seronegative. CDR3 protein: CASSRPPGTNNEQFF. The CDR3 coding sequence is TGTGCCAGCAGCCGCCCCCCCGGGACTAACAATGAGCAGTTCTTC.